These T cell receptor beta chains were read from a single sample in a study of T-cell memory formation after mild COVID-19. One entry per CDR3 protein results from TCRdb running MiXCR on the 5' RACE reads. The table lists some 210,000 distinct CDR3 sequences, more than 9% of them singletons. Source material: PBMCs or a T cell subset sorted from them (not recorded which). The receptors here all came from a man younger than 30 who had mild COVID-19 (a few samples of this study predate the infection). Cell type and time point are not known. Each CDR3 is given with its conserved first and last residue. D genes are given only for firm matches. The size entry is marked missing in some rows and otherwise reads once, few, many or a size class.

>TRBV14|NA|TRBJ1-2|NA|14
CASSHSGVSLGYTF
TGTGCCAGCAGCCACTCAGGGGTTTCGCTGGGCTACACCTTC
>TRBV20-1|TRBD2|TRBJ2-3|NA|17
CSARDVRGGSSTDTQYF
TGCAGTGCTAGAGATGTCCGGGGGGGATCTAGCACAGATACGCAGTATTTT
>TRBV2|NA|TRBJ2-5|many|13
CASNQLDQETQYF
TGTGCCAGCAATCAGCTAGACCAAGAGACCCAGTACTTC
>TRBV7-2|NA|TRBJ1-2|NA|15
CASSLQGSVNYGYTF
TGTGCCAGCAGCCTACAGGGATCCGTTAACTATGGCTACACCTTC
>TRBV29-1|TRBD1|TRBJ1-2|NA|13
CSVGIRDREGYTF
TGCAGCGTTGGAATCCGGGACAGGGAGGGCTACACCTTC
>TRBV7-9|NA|TRBJ2-3|NA|14
CASSLQQAKDTQYF
TGTGCCAGCAGCTTACAACAGGCTAAAGATACGCAGTATTTT
>TRBV12-3/TRBV12-4|NA|TRBJ1-4|few|13
CASSPPRNEKLFF
TGTGCCAGCAGCCCCCCCAGAAATGAAAAACTGTTTTTT
>TRBV15|TRBD1|TRBJ2-2|many|14
CATSRNRGSGELFF
TGTGCCACCAGCAGAAACAGGGGGTCCGGGGAGCTGTTTTTT
>TRBV5-5|NA|TRBJ1-2|few|15
CASSLGTATNYGYTF
TGTGCCAGCAGCTTGGGCACAGCGACTAACTATGGCTACACCTTC
>TRBV10-3|NA|TRBJ1-6|NA|14
CATTVGSYNSPLHF
TGTGCCACCACAGTGGGCTCCTATAATTCACCCCTCCACTTT